This T cell receptor beta chain was identified during a study of blood T cell repertoires in COVID-19. TCRdb's copy holds only in-frame clones and misses some; the assay was immunoSEQ multiplex PCR. The sample shows 200,000 to 250,000 clones, almost 90% of them seen only once. Germline V lookup: CDR1 ENHRY, CDR2 SYGVKD. Trimming cost V 3 bases and J 7 bases, with 7 bases left between them. This CDR3 comprises 12 residues. The sequence was obtained from a woman aged 55-69 years with acute or convalescent COVID-19. Sequenced: peripheral blood. The chain carries TRBV10-3 and TRBJ2-1; no firm D call. For the CDR3, the DNA is TGTGCCATCAGTGATGAGAGGAATGAGCAGTTCTTC. Its translation is CAISDERNEQFF.